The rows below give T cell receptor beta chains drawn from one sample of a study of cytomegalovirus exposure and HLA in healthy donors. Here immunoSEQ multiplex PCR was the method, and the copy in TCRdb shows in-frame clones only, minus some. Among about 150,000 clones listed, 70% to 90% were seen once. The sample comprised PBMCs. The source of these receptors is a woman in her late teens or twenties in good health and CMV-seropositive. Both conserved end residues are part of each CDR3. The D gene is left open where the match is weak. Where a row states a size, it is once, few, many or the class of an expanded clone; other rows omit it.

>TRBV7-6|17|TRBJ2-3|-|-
TGTGCCAGCAGCTTAGGGTTAGCGGACCTTCGCACAGATACGCAGTATTTT
CASSLGLADLRTDTQYF
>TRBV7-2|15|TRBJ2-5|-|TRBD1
TGTGCCAGCAGCTTTCACGGACAGGGGCGGGAGACCCAGTACTTC
CASSFHGQGRETQYF
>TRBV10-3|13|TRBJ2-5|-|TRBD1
TGTGCCATCAGTACAGGGGAAGGAGAGACCCAGTACTTC
CAISTGEGETQYF
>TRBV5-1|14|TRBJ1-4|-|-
TGCGCCAGCAGCCCGAGGGCCTTAAGTGAAAAACTGTTTTTT
CASSPRALSEKLFF
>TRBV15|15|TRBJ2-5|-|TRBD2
TGTGCCACCAGCAGAGGCCTAGCGGGTGGTGAGACCCAGTACTTC
CATSRGLAGGETQYF
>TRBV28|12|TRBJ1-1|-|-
TGTGCCAGCAGTTTCGAGATTACTGAAGCTTTCTTT
CASSFEITEAFF
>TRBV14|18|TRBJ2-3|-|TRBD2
TGTGCCAGCAGCCAAATAGCGGGAGGGCCGATGGGCACAGATACGCAGTATTTT
CASSQIAGGPMGTDTQYF
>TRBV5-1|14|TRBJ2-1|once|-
TGCGCCAGCAGCTTGGTTCCGGAGGCCCCAAGGGAGTTCTTC
CASSLVPEAPREFF
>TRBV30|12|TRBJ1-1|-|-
TGTGCCTGGGCTGACACGAACACTGAAGCTTTCTTT
CAWADTNTEAFF
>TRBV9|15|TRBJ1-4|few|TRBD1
TGTGCCAGCAGCGCCGACACAGGGGGCGCCGAAAAACTGTTTTTT
CASSADTGGAEKLFF
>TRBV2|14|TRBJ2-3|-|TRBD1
TGTGCCACCCAGACAGGGCCCCGCACAGATACGCAGTATTTT
CATQTGPRTDTQYF
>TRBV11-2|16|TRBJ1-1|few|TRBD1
TGTGCCAGCAGCTTAAATTGGCAGGGCAGGGGGACTGAAGCTTTCTTT
CASSLNWQGRGTEAFF
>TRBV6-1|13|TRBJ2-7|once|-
TGTGCCAGCCGGTTTGGTAACCAGGGGGAGCAGTACTTC
CASRFGNQGEQYF
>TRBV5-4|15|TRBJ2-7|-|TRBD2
TGTGCCAGCAGCCGGACTAGCGGGAGATTCGACGAGCAGTACTTC
CASSRTSGRFDEQYF
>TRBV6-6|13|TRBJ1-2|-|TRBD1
TGTGCCAGCACACAGGGGGCGGGCTATGGCTACACCTTC
CASTQGAGYGYTF
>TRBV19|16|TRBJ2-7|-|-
TGTGCCAGTAGTATAGAAGGGGGAGGGCCTTCCTACGAGCAGTACTTC
CASSIEGGGPSYEQYF